A selection of T cell receptor beta chains follows, all from one sample in a study of T cell responses to AZD1222 COVID-19 vaccine. TCRdb keeps only in-frame clones here, not all; method: immunoSEQ multiplex PCR. The data hold roughly 120,000 clones, with approximately 85% observed a single time. Sample: peripheral blood, taken on day 0 of AZD1222 vaccination. The receptors stem from an adult in good health. The CDR3 runs from the conserved cysteine through the conserved F or W. D genes are given only for firm matches. Size is stated for part of the rows, as once, few or many counts, or as a class when the clone is expanded.

V gene: TRBV7-3
D gene: .
clone size: .
J gene: TRBJ2-1
CDR3 protein: CASSQLGTYNEQFF
CDR3 DNA: TGTGCCAGCAGCCAACTCGGGACCTACAATGAGCAGTTCTTC

V gene: TRBV6-5
D gene: TRBD1
clone size: .
J gene: TRBJ1-4
CDR3 protein: CASIFAGTGGEKLFF
CDR3 DNA: TGTGCCAGCATTTTTGCCGGGACAGGGGGTGAAAAACTGTTTTTT

V gene: TRBV6-2/TRBV6-3
D gene: TRBD1
clone size: .
J gene: TRBJ2-7
CDR3 protein: CASSWNRDSYEQYF
CDR3 DNA: TGTGCCAGCAGTTGGAACCGGGACAGTTACGAGCAGTACTTC

V gene: TRBV28
D gene: .
clone size: .
J gene: TRBJ2-7
CDR3 protein: CASSWGRSYEQYF
CDR3 DNA: TGTGCCAGCAGCTGGGGGCGTTCCTACGAGCAGTACTTC

V gene: TRBV19
D gene: .
clone size: .
J gene: TRBJ1-2
CDR3 protein: CASSIGSSYYGYTF
CDR3 DNA: TGTGCCAGTAGTATAGGAAGCAGTTACTATGGCTACACCTTC

V gene: TRBV6-1
D gene: .
clone size: .
J gene: TRBJ2-2
CDR3 protein: CASSEEGWAGELFF
CDR3 DNA: TGTGCCAGCAGTGAAGAGGGGTGGGCCGGGGAGCTGTTTTTT

V gene: TRBV6-5
D gene: .
clone size: once
J gene: TRBJ1-1
CDR3 protein: CASSQTGTHEAFF
CDR3 DNA: TGTGCCAGCAGTCAAACAGGGACCCATGAAGCTTTCTTT

V gene: TRBV19
D gene: .
clone size: .
J gene: TRBJ1-1
CDR3 protein: CASSFGVRGTEAFF
CDR3 DNA: TGTGCCAGTAGTTTCGGGGTTCGTGGCACTGAAGCTTTCTTT

V gene: TRBV11-2
D gene: TRBD1
clone size: once
J gene: TRBJ2-7
CDR3 protein: CASSLGQSASEQYF
CDR3 DNA: TGTGCCAGCAGCTTGGGACAGTCCGCTTCCGAGCAGTACTTC

V gene: TRBV7-8
D gene: .
clone size: .
J gene: TRBJ2-3
CDR3 protein: CASSPRTGTQYF
CDR3 DNA: TGTGCCAGCAGCCCACGTACGGGTACGCAGTATTTT

V gene: TRBV6-2/TRBV6-3
D gene: TRBD2
clone size: few
J gene: TRBJ2-1
CDR3 protein: CASSHQAGVYNEQFF
CDR3 DNA: TGTGCCAGCAGTCACCAAGCGGGAGTCTACAATGAGCAGTTCTTC

V gene: TRBV7-9
D gene: .
clone size: .
J gene: TRBJ2-7
CDR3 protein: CASSFPGAEEQYF
CDR3 DNA: TGTGCCAGCAGCTTTCCGGGGGCCGAGGAGCAGTACTTC

V gene: TRBV2
D gene: .
clone size: .
J gene: TRBJ2-7
CDR3 protein: CASKIAHEQYF
CDR3 DNA: TGTGCCAGCAAAATCGCCCACGAGCAGTACTTC

V gene: TRBV29-1
D gene: .
clone size: .
J gene: TRBJ1-2
CDR3 protein: CSGTLSRGGYTF
CDR3 DNA: TGCAGCGGGACCCTAAGTCGGGGCGGCTACACCTTC

V gene: TRBV19
D gene: .
clone size: .
J gene: TRBJ2-7
CDR3 protein: CASSIVRGDEQYF
CDR3 DNA: TGTGCCAGTAGTATAGTCAGAGGGGACGAGCAGTACTTC

V gene: TRBV24-1
D gene: TRBD2
clone size: .
J gene: TRBJ2-3
CDR3 protein: CATSDIASGTSTDTQYF
CDR3 DNA: TGTGCCACCAGTGATATAGCTAGCGGAACCAGCACAGATACGCAGTATTTT

V gene: TRBV15
D gene: .
clone size: once
J gene: TRBJ1-4
CDR3 protein: CATSSPQEADEKLFF
CDR3 DNA: TGTGCCACCAGCAGTCCACAGGAAGCGGATGAAAAACTGTTTTTT

V gene: TRBV18
D gene: TRBD1
clone size: .
J gene: TRBJ2-7
CDR3 protein: CASSPGTGDREQYF
CDR3 DNA: TGTGCCAGCTCACCCGGGACAGGGGACCGGGAGCAGTACTTC

V gene: TRBV12-3/TRBV12-4
D gene: TRBD1
clone size: .
J gene: TRBJ1-1
CDR3 protein: CASSLADRVGAFF
CDR3 DNA: TGTGCCAGCAGTTTAGCGGACAGGGTTGGGGCTTTCTTT

V gene: TRBV7-9
D gene: .
clone size: .
J gene: TRBJ2-3
CDR3 protein: CASQRSSADTQYF
CDR3 DNA: TGTGCCAGCCAGAGGAGTAGCGCAGATACGCAGTATTTT

V gene: TRBV3-1/TRBV3-2
D gene: .
clone size: .
J gene: TRBJ1-2
CDR3 protein: CASSQDPFGYTF
CDR3 DNA: TGTGCCAGCAGCCAAGATCCATTTGGCTACACCTTC

V gene: TRBV28
D gene: TRBD1
clone size: .
J gene: TRBJ1-4
CDR3 protein: CASTYSTGGDEKLFF
CDR3 DNA: TGTGCCAGCACCTACTCGACAGGGGGAGATGAAAAACTGTTTTTT

V gene: TRBV10-3
D gene: .
clone size: .
J gene: TRBJ2-5
CDR3 protein: CAISESEETQYF
CDR3 DNA: TGTGCCATCAGTGAGTCCGAAGAGACCCAGTACTTC